The 2 T cell receptor beta chains presented below share a single source sample, sequenced in a study of molecular identifiers for immune sequencing clone quantification. TCRdb re-derived calls from the PCR reads in MiXCR, one entry per CDR3 protein. The sample comprises around 86,000 distinct CDR3 sequences, 15% to 20% of which are singletons, and about 0.85% rests with the top ten. Sequencing input: naive CD8+ T cells from blood, with Jurkat cell RNA spiked in. Subset reported: FACS-sorted CD8+CD4-CCR7+CD45RA+ naive T cells. The receptors shown here come from a human donor in good health. Some libraries in this study had Jurkat cell RNA spiked in.

The J gene is TRBJ2-3, the V gene TRBV11-2; a possible D gene is TRBD1 (5 bases). V was clipped by 1 base and J by 3 bases, with 8 bases between them. The V gene's germline CDR1 is SGHAT and CDR2 FQNNGV. CDR3 length: 14 amino acids. The CDR3 nucleotides are TGTGCCAGCAGCTTAGTACAGGCTACAGATACGCAGTATTTT. It encodes CASSLVQATDTQYF.

This clonotype was counted a few times. V and J are TRBV11-2 and TRBJ2-1; D unclear. CDR3 length equals 18 residues. Germline V gene sequence: CDR1 SGHAT, CDR2 FQNNGV. Trimming removed 3 bases from V and 0 bases from J, with 18 bases in between. CDR3 sequence (DNA): TGTGCCAGCAGCTTTTACTCACTCTTGGGTGACTCCTACAATGAGCAGTTCTTC. Amino acid sequence: CASSFYSLLGDSYNEQFF.